These T cell receptor beta chains were read from a single sample in a study of Graves' ophthalmopathy and Graves' hyperthyroidism. Via MiXCR, TCRdb re-called the multiplex PCR reads, giving one row per CDR3 protein. The sample records roughly 160,000 distinct CDR3 sequences, approximately 40% being singletons. The sequenced sample was peripheral blood. These receptors were collected from a man aged 25 to 40 with Graves' ophthalmopathy. Each CDR3 is given with its conserved first and last residue. Each record gives: CDR3 protein, J gene, V gene.

CDR3: CASSNRGAETQYF
J: TRBJ2-5
V: TRBV7-8

CDR3: CASSAPGGPQHF
J: TRBJ1-5
V: TRBV6-1

CDR3: CASSLDVLKAPSAQPQHF
J: TRBJ1-5
V: TRBV11-2

CDR3: CASSPGGLAKNIQYF
J: TRBJ2-4
V: TRBV9

CDR3: CSVEGPETYEQYF
J: TRBJ2-7
V: TRBV29-1

CDR3: CASSYAGNLKGTQYF
J: TRBJ2-5
V: TRBV6-2/TRBV6-3

CDR3: CASSQEGSSYEQYF
J: TRBJ2-7
V: TRBV4-2

CDR3: CSASGLAYEQYF
J: TRBJ2-7
V: TRBV20-1

CDR3: CASSSPLGQALNTEAFF
J: TRBJ1-1
V: TRBV6-2/TRBV6-3

CDR3: CASSSDADTEAFF
J: TRBJ1-1
V: TRBV19

CDR3: CASSLGGGKETQYF
J: TRBJ2-5
V: TRBV7-8

CDR3: CASSPWGSANTGELFF
J: TRBJ2-2
V: TRBV18

CDR3: CAWGGRITAFF
J: TRBJ1-1
V: TRBV30

CDR3: CASSYERGAIDGYTF
J: TRBJ1-2
V: TRBV12-3/TRBV12-4

CDR3: CATSRDLGSLGSPLHF
J: TRBJ1-6
V: TRBV15